The 6 T cell receptor beta chains listed next were all sequenced from one sample in a study of blood T cell repertoires in COVID-19. Using immunoSEQ multiplex PCR, the repertoire was profiled, and TCRdb retains in-frame clones only, with some absent. The sample holds about 69,000 clones; 60% to 85% are singletons and the top ten take approximately 17%. Sequences were obtained from peripheral blood. The receptors were sampled from a man aged 60-69 years with acute or convalescent COVID-19.

This clone has just one count. This chain links TRBV6-5 with TRBJ1-5; D is unresolved. The CDR3 extends over 12 amino acids. Between the trimmed V and J ends, which lost 8 bases and 2 bases, there was a span of 7 bases. Per germline, CDR1 MNHEY and CDR2 SVGAGI. The CDR3 region is CASLAGNQPQHF. As DNA, the CDR3 is TGTGCCAGCTTAGCCGGCAATCAGCCCCAGCATTTT.

The chain uses TRBV5-1 and TRBJ2-5; no firm D call. The CDR3 sequence is 12 residues long. The V and J ends lost 4 bases and 5 bases respectively, with 9 bases between them. Per the germline V gene, CDR1 is SGHRS and CDR2 is YFSETQ. The CDR3: CASSLNSETQYF. The CDR3, as DNA: TGCGCCAGCAGCCTTAACAGCGAGACCCAGTACTTC.

This sequence joins TRBV15 and TRBJ1-2; the match to TRBD1 covers 8 bases. CDR1 is LNHNV and CDR2 is YYDKDF in the germline V gene (reference sequence). Losses at the gene ends were 5 bases for V and 8 bases for J; bases not matched to a gene: 10. There are 14 residues in the CDR3. In nucleotides, the CDR3 is TGTGCCACCAGCGGTGACAGGGGACGTATCGGCTACACCTTC. Translating gives CATSGDRGRIGYTF.

The J gene is TRBJ1-1, the V gene TRBV6-4; 8 nucleotides align to TRBD1. Germline V CDR1 and CDR2: MRHNA, SNTAGT. Trimming took 0 bases from V and 7 from J; bases not matched to a gene: 10. There are 16 residues in the CDR3. CDR3 protein: CASSDSSHGQGGEAFF. The CDR3 DNA is TGTGCCAGCAGTGACTCGAGTCATGGACAGGGAGGTGAAGCTTTCTTT.

The sample holds a few counts of this clone. The chain links TRBV29-1 to TRBJ2-2, with 10 positions matching TRBD2. The CDR3 runs 15 residues. CDR1 and CDR2 (germline): SQVTM, ANQGSEA. Germline trimming cut 8 bases from V and 1 base from J; bases unmatched to any gene: 7. CDR3 protein: CSFQAGGMNTGELFF. In DNA form, the CDR3 reads TGCAGCTTCCAAGCGGGGGGGATGAACACCGGGGAGCTGTTTTTT.

The rearrangement joins TRBV6-2 or TRBV6-3 to TRBJ1-5; TRBD1 might be the D (5 bases). V lost 4 bases and J lost 4, with 14 bases in between. The CDR3 covers 15 residues. Germline lookup yields CDR1 MNHEY and CDR2 SVGEGT. The DNA of the CDR3 is TGTGCCAGCAGTTCGGCGGGACGGAGAAATCAGCCCCAGCATTTT. Translation: CASSSAGRRNQPQHF.